These T cell receptor beta chains were read from a single sample in a study of response to subunit inactivated influenza vaccine. TCRdb reprocessed the RT-PCR reads via MiXCR and lists one record per CDR3 protein. In the table there are more than 400,000 distinct CDR3 sequences, about 7.2% of which are singletons. Sequences were derived from PBMCs from blood, sampled around 2 years after vaccination. The receptors here all came from a man between 50 and 70 years old who received an inactivated influenza vaccine. CDR3s include the opening cysteine and the closing phenylalanine or tryptophan. D genes are given only for firm matches. Clone size is not always given. Where it is, it says once, few, many or a class for expanded clones.

D gene	clone size	V gene	J gene	CDR3 DNA	CDR3 protein
TRBD1	few	TRBV5-1	TRBJ2-5	TGCGCCAGCAGCTTGGACGGGGACAGGGGACAGACCCAGTACTTC	CASSLDGDRGQTQYF
.	many	TRBV7-6	TRBJ2-7	TGTGCCAGCAGCCGAACTGGACAGTTCTACGAGCAGTACTTC	CASSRTGQFYEQYF
.	many	TRBV24-1	TRBJ2-7	TGTGCCACCGGGTCGACTGTCGGCGAGCAGTACTTC	CATGSTVGEQYF
TRBD2	many	TRBV5-1	TRBJ2-1	TGCGCCAGCAGCACCGGGACTAGCGGGACGTTCGTCCCCTACAATGAGCAGTTCTTC	CASSTGTSGTFVPYNEQFF
.	.	TRBV5-1	TRBJ1-2	TGCGCCAGCAGCTTGGGGTCCGCCGCGACTAACTATGGCTACACCTTC	CASSLGSAATNYGYTF
.	many	TRBV15	TRBJ2-3	TGTGCCACCAGTGGTCCACTAGTCGGTGGGGATACGCAGTATTTT	CATSGPLVGGDTQYF
.	few	TRBV14	TRBJ1-2	TGTGCCAGCAGCCAGGGGTTGGACTATGGCTACACCTTC	CASSQGLDYGYTF
TRBD2	many	TRBV20-1	TRBJ2-1	TGCAGTGCTAGAGATCTGGTAGCGGGGAAGTCCTACAATGAGCAGTTCTTC	CSARDLVAGKSYNEQFF
.	many	TRBV7-2	TRBJ1-5	TGTGCCAGCAGCTTTTGGGGTCGCAATCAGCCCCAGCATTTT	CASSFWGRNQPQHF
.	few	TRBV6-2/TRBV6-3	TRBJ2-1	TGTGCCAGCAGCCGCCCCGGGCCTTACGGCGGCAATGAGCAGTTCTTC	CASSRPGPYGGNEQFF
.	few	TRBV3-1	TRBJ2-1	TGTGCCAGCAGCCAAGAGTTGGGTAGTAGCTCCTACAATGAGCAGTTCTTC	CASSQELGSSSYNEQFF